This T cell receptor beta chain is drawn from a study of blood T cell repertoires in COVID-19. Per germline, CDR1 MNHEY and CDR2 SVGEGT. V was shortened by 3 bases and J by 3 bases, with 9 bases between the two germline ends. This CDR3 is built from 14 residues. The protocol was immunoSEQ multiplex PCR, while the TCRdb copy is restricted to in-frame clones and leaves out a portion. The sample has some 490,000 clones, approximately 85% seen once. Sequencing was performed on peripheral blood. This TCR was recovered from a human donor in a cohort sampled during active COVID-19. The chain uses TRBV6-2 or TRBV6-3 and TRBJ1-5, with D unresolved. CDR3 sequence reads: CASSYGRPNQPQHF. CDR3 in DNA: TGTGCCAGCAGTTATGGCAGGCCCAATCAGCCCCAGCATTTT.